The next 18 T cell receptor beta chains were all read from a single sample in a study of cytomegalovirus exposure and HLA in healthy donors. PCR used 60 Vbeta primers and 13 Jbeta primers. TCRdb's table, derived via immunoSEQ multiplex PCR, lists solely in-frame clones and lacks some. This table holds approximately 220,000 clones, roughly 80% found once. Sequenced material: PBMCs. Receptors were obtained from a man aged 25-40 years in good health and CMV-seronegative.

This clone came up a few times. This sequence joins TRBV5-6 and TRBJ2-4, with TRBD1 as a possible D gene (6 bases). The CDR3 covers 18 residues. V was pared by 3 bases and J by 2 bases, with 21 bases between. Germline V lookup: CDR1 SGHDT, CDR2 YYEEEE. CDR3 residues: CASSSQGWGRETKNIQYF. The CDR3 DNA is TGTGCCAGCAGCTCCCAGGGCTGGGGGCGTGAGACCAAAAACATTCAGTACTTC.

The chain recombines TRBV2 with TRBJ2-3; 8 positions match TRBD2. V shed 6 bases, J shed 8 bases, and the junction held 10 bases outside the gene matches. Per the germline V gene, CDR1 is SNHLY and CDR2 is FYNNEI. The CDR3 has 14 amino acids. CDR3 sequence: CASSVGGREGTQYF. In DNA form, the CDR3 reads TGTGCCAGCAGCGTCGGTGGCCGGGAGGGTACGCAGTATTTT.

The chain is built from TRBV15 and TRBJ2-7; 7 nucleotides line up with TRBD1. The CDR3 is 14 amino acids. Germline V CDR1 and CDR2: LNHNV, YYDKDF (reference sequence). Losses at the gene ends were 5 bases for V and 2 bases for J; bases not matched to a gene: 6. For the CDR3, the DNA is TGTGCCACCAGCGGCGACAGGGTAGCCTACGAGCAGTACTTC. It yields the protein CATSGDRVAYEQYF.

The chain uses TRBV2 and TRBJ2-7; 8 positions agree with TRBD1. V lost 5 bases, J lost 4 bases, and 4 bases stayed unmatched. Per germline, CDR1 SNHLY and CDR2 FYNNEI. The CDR3 contains 13 residues. The CDR3 is CASSTDRVYEQYF. The CDR3 region has the DNA TGTGCCAGCAGTACGGACAGGGTGTACGAGCAGTACTTC.

The chain employs TRBV19 and TRBJ2-1; 7 nucleotides line up with TRBD1. The CDR3 is 14 residues long. V gave up 5 bases and J gave up 5 bases; unmatched junction bases: 6. Per germline, CDR1 LNHDA and CDR2 SQIVND (reference sequence). This CDR3 is CASSPWTGNNEQFF. CDR3 coding DNA: TGTGCCAGTAGTCCCTGGACAGGTAACAATGAGCAGTTCTTC.

The V gene is TRBV7-2, the J gene TRBJ2-2, with TRBD1 matching 7 bases. V was pared by 5 bases and J by 0 bases, with 3 bases of the junction left unmatched. This CDR3 contains 15 residues. CDR1 and CDR2 (germline): SGHTA, FQGNSA. This CDR3 is CASSPDRTNTGELFF. DNA of the CDR3: TGTGCCAGCAGCCCGGACAGGACGAACACCGGGGAGCTGTTTTTT.

A few counts support this clone. The chain recombines TRBV6-1 with TRBJ2-7, with TRBD1 identical over 7 bases. CDR1 is MNHNS, CDR2 SASEGT, per germline. Trimming cost V 4 bases and J 1 base; bases outside gene matches: 7. This CDR3 is 15 amino acids long. CDR3: CASSVRQGASYEQYF. In DNA form, the CDR3 reads TGTGCCAGCAGTGTTCGACAGGGCGCTTCCTACGAGCAGTACTTC.

This sequence joins TRBV28 and TRBJ2-2, with TRBD2 identical over 9 bases. Trimming took 7 bases from V and 0 from J; bases not matched to a gene: 6. The CDR3 contains 16 residues. Germline V gene data show CDR1 as MDHEN and CDR2 as SYDVKM. In DNA form, the CDR3 reads TGTGCCAGCAACCCTAGCGGGGCCGCGAACACCGGGGAGCTGTTTTTT. It codes for CASNPSGAANTGELFF.

A remark on this clone: Other DNA sequences in this sample translate to the same CDR3. The V and J genes are TRBV28 and TRBJ1-2; 7 nucleotides line up with TRBD1. J lost 0 bases, V lost 8 bases, and 15 bases had no gene match. This CDR3 is built from 17 residues. Looked up from germline, CDR1 is MDHEN and CDR2 is SYDVKM. The CDR3, as DNA: TGTGCCAGCTGGGCGTGGGGACAGCATACTTCTAACTATGGCTACACCTTC. This codes for CASWAWGQHTSNYGYTF.

The genes are TRBV6-6 and TRBJ1-1; TRBD1 aligns across 10 bases. The CDR3 totals 16 residues. Germline values: CDR1 MNHNY, CDR2 SVGAGI (reference sequence). V lost 6 bases and J lost 4; bases outside the gene matches: 11. The CDR3 here is CASRDPGQGFSTEAFF. CDR3 DNA: TGTGCCAGCAGAGATCCGGGACAGGGGTTTAGCACTGAAGCTTTCTTT.

The rearrangement uses TRBV6-5 and TRBJ2-7; weak D call: TRBD2 (6 bases). CDR3 length: 14 amino acids. V was cut by 4 bases and J by 2 bases, with 12 bases left in between. The germline V gene has CDR1 MNHEY and CDR2 SVGAGI. Here the CDR3 DNA reads TGTGCCAGCAGTTCCCCGGGGACTCCCTACGAGCAGTACTTC. It translates to CASSSPGTPYEQYF.

V is TRBV6-1 and J is TRBJ1-6; 10 bases align to TRBD1. Germline CDR1 MNHNS, CDR2 SASEGT. The length of the CDR3 is 17 residues. V shed 2 bases, J shed 8 bases, and the junction held 9 bases outside the gene matches. CDR3: CASSEHRDRGAYSPLHF. Written as DNA, the CDR3 is TGTGCCAGCAGTGAACACCGGGACAGGGGAGCTTATTCACCCCTCCACTTT.

The genes are TRBV6-5 and TRBJ1-1, with a tentative D call TRBD1 (5 bases). CDR3 length: 15 amino acids. V lost 2 bases and J lost 3, with 13 bases in between. CDR1 MNHEY and CDR2 SVGAGI come from the germline V gene. The CDR3 nucleotides read TGTGCCAGCAGTTACGCCAAGGGCAGGGACACTGAAGCTTTCTTT. Its translation: CASSYAKGRDTEAFF.

This rearrangement joins TRBV7-8 to TRBJ2-5, with 9 bases lining up with TRBD1. TRBJ2-7 explains the end of the DNA better; the J call may be wrong. The CDR3 runs to 16 residues. CDR1 is SGHVS, CDR2 FQNEAQ, per germline. CDR3 residues: CASSLDVGTGWNEQYF. CDR3 nucleotide sequence: TGTGCCAGCAGCTTAGATGTGGGGACAGGGTGGAACGAGCAGTACTTC.

The J gene is TRBJ2-3, the V gene TRBV6-6, with 8 bases matching TRBD2. Trimming removed 6 bases from V and 2 bases from J; junction bases left unmatched: 7. The CDR3 runs to 15 residues. Germline loops: CDR1 MNHNY, CDR2 SVGAGI (reference sequence). The DNA for the CDR3 is TGTGCCAGCAGCCGACTAGCGTCAGTCACAGATACGCAGTATTTT. Its translation: CASSRLASVTDTQYF.

The chain carries TRBV10-2 and TRBJ1-1; 9 nucleotides align to TRBD1. The CDR3 loop spans 13 amino acids. CDR1 WSHSY and CDR2 SAAADI come from the germline V gene. V trimming: 8 bases; J trimming: 4 bases; junction bases outside the gene matches: 5. The CDR3 loop reads CASQTGGFTEAFF. The CDR3 region has the DNA TGCGCCAGCCAAACAGGGGGCTTCACTGAAGCTTTCTTT.

The chain is built from TRBV28 and TRBJ2-5; TRBD1 matches 8 bases. The CDR3 is made up of 16 amino acids. Trimming took 5 bases from V and 5 from J; bases not matched to a gene: 13. Germline lookup yields CDR1 MDHEN and CDR2 SYDVKM. As DNA, the CDR3 is TGTGCCAGCAGTACTCCGGGACAGGAAACTCCGGAGACCCAGTACTTC. It is translated as CASSTPGQETPETQYF.

The chain couples TRBV28 to TRBJ1-2; tentatively, D is TRBD1 (5 bases). Germline loops: CDR1 MDHEN, CDR2 SYDVKM. This CDR3 spans 12 amino acids. The V and J ends lost 4 bases and 4 bases respectively, with 7 bases between them. The CDR3: CASSSGSYGYTF. CDR3 sequence (DNA): TGTGCCAGCAGTTCAGGGTCCTATGGCTACACCTTC.